The 28 T cell receptor beta chains listed next were all sequenced from one sample in a study of a mutant IDH1 vaccine in newly diagnosed glioma. Their specific antigens are unknown. Only in-frame clones appear in the TCRdb table, and some are missing; sequencing was by immunoSEQ multiplex PCR. The profile shows about 94,000 clones, nearly 90% of them singletons. Time point indicated: week 47, end of study. Vaccination comprised doses that each held 300 ug of mutant IDH1 20-mer peptide, plus topical imiquimod. This material consisted of PBMCs, taken from a glioma patient whose treatment included an IDH1 peptide vaccine. The receptors stem from a woman aged 45-60 years with glioma.

This clone was recorded once. This chain joins TRBV5-6 and TRBJ2-5, with D perhaps given as TRBD1 or TRBD2 (5 bases each). The CDR3 covers 14 residues. Trimming removed 1 base from V and 4 bases from J, with 11 bases in between. In germline, CDR1 is SGHDT, CDR2 YYEEEE. CDR3 sequence reads: CASSLWGPPETQYF. CDR3 sequence (DNA): TGTGCCAGCAGCTTGTGGGGACCCCCAGAGACCCAGTACTTC.

This rearrangement joins TRBV7-9 to TRBJ2-7; TRBD2 matches 12 bases. Germline-derived CDR1 and CDR2 are SEHNR and FQNEAQ (reference sequence). The CDR3 contains 16 residues. Germline trimming cut 0 bases from V and 1 base from J; bases unmatched to any gene: 1. The CDR3 DNA sequence: TGTGCCAGCAGCTTAGCCACTAGCGGGAGGTCCTACGAGCAGTACTTC. This encodes CASSLATSGRSYEQYF.

This clone showed up just once. The chain links TRBV1 to TRBJ2-1; TRBD2 is the table's D call, not checked against the DNA. TRBV1 represents a pseudogene. The CDR3 sequence is 18 residues long. In DNA, the CDR3 is TGCACCAGCAGCCAAGATCAGGTGACTAGCGGGAAGTTAGATGAGCAGTTCTTC. Translation gives CTSSQDQVTSGKLDEQFF.

CDR3 protein: CAISADRSTDTQYF. DNA of the CDR3: TGTGCCATCAGTGCGGACCGCTCCACAGATACGCAGTATTTT. The genes are TRBV10-3 and TRBJ2-3, with D unclear. V was pared by 4 bases and J by 2 bases, with 10 bases between. The germline CDR1 and CDR2 sequences are ENHRY and SYGVKD. The CDR3 runs 14 residues.

J is TRBJ2-1 and V is TRBV4-1, with 9 nucleotides matching TRBD1. Germline V gene sequence: CDR1 MGHRA, CDR2 YSYEKL. The CDR3 is 16 residues long. J lost 7 bases, V lost 1 base, and 8 bases had no gene match. CDR3 coding DNA: TGCGCCAGCAGCCAAGTAGGACAGGGGTCAAGGAATGAGCAGTTCTTC. Its protein is CASSQVGQGSRNEQFF.

The chain joins TRBV7-2 to TRBJ1-4, with D possibly being TRBD1 (6 bases). V lost 5 bases and J 3 bases, leaving 16 bases between the germline ends. Germline V gene data show CDR1 as SGHTA and CDR2 as FQGNSA. The CDR3 runs to 16 residues. In DNA form, the CDR3 reads TGTGCCAGCAGCATAGGGGTAGCAGGGGCTAATGAAAAACTGTTTTTT. This gives the protein CASSIGVAGANEKLFF.

The chain recombines TRBV4-1 with TRBJ2-5; D gene unclear. CDR1 MGHRA and CDR2 YSYEKL come from the germline V gene. The V and J ends lost 4 bases and 5 bases respectively, with 14 bases between them. The CDR3 extends over 14 amino acids. The CDR3 here is CASSRELKGETQYF. In nucleotides, the CDR3 is TGCGCCAGCAGCCGAGAACTTAAGGGTGAGACCCAGTACTTC.

The V and J genes are TRBV6-5 and TRBJ1-1; no definite D call. V was shortened by 1 base and J by 1 base, with 7 bases between the two germline ends. The V gene's germline CDR1 is MNHEY and CDR2 SVGAGI. CDR3 length: 14 amino acids. The CDR3 nucleotides are TGTGCCAGCAGTTACTTGCCGAAGAACACTGAAGCTTTCTTT. Its translation is CASSYLPKNTEAFF.

This chain joins TRBV30 and TRBJ1-1; D gene uncertain. CDR3 size: 14 residues. V lost 0 bases to trimming and J lost 1 base, with 9 bases between them. Germline V lookup: CDR1 GTSNPN, CDR2 SVGIG (reference sequence). CDR3 residues: CAWSVARANTEAFF. The CDR3 coding sequence is TGTGCCTGGAGTGTCGCCCGGGCGAACACTGAAGCTTTCTTT.

This chain's CDR3 is CASSLDPFGTGKYEQYF. The CDR3 coding sequence is TGCGCCAGCAGCTTGGATCCTTTCGGGACAGGTAAGTACGAGCAGTACTTC. The chain employs TRBV5-1 and TRBJ2-7, with TRBD1 identical over 8 bases. The CDR3 spans 17 residues. Unmatched junction bases numbered 12, after V lost 0 bases and J lost 4 bases. The germline V gene encodes CDR1 SGHRS and CDR2 YFSETQ.

This clone has a single count. The J gene is TRBJ2-3, the V gene TRBV4-1; D remains unclear. Trimming left V 4 bases short and J 3 bases short, with 11 bases between. The CDR3 contains 14 residues. Per germline, CDR1 MGHRA and CDR2 YSYEKL. CDR3 sequence: CASSRSPWTDTQYF. Written as DNA, the CDR3 is TGCGCCAGCAGCCGCTCTCCGTGGACAGATACGCAGTATTTT.

The CDR3 DNA reads as TGTGCCAGCAGCTTGGGGACAATGTTTGGAAACACCATATATTTT. It encodes CASSLGTMFGNTIYF. The rearrangement joins TRBV5-6 to TRBJ1-3, with D perhaps TRBD1 (5 bases). The CDR3 runs 15 residues. V lost 0 bases and J 3 bases, leaving 10 bases between the germline ends. CDR1 is SGHDT, CDR2 YYEEEE, per germline.

The chain's CDR3 is CASSRANTIYF. As DNA, the CDR3 is TGTGCCAGCAGTCGAGCAAACACCATATATTTT. The rearrangement uses TRBV7-9 and TRBJ1-3; the D is unclear. Trimming cost V 6 bases and J 6 bases, with 6 bases left between them. CDR1 and CDR2 (germline): SEHNR, FQNEAQ (reference sequence). This CDR3 has 11 residues.

V usage is TRBV29-1 and J usage is TRBJ2-7, with D perhaps matching TRBD2 (6 bases). Germline CDR1 and CDR2: SQVTM and ANQGSEA. The ends were cut back, 5 bases at V and 2 bases at J, with 13 bases in the middle. The CDR3 totals 13 residues. CDR3 bases: TGCAGCGTTTGGTCGGGAGTTCCCTACGAGCAGTACTTC. Its protein product is CSVWSGVPYEQYF.

The chain links TRBV28 to TRBJ1-3; D call uncertain. The germline gives CDR1 MDHEN, CDR2 SYDVKM. CDR3 length: 13 residues. Trimming left V 3 bases short and J 7 bases short, with 10 bases between. This CDR3 reads CASSFRRKNTIYF. CDR3 DNA: TGTGCCAGCAGTTTTCGTCGAAAGAACACCATATATTTT.

The V and J genes are TRBV10-1 and TRBJ2-7, with 9 bases fitting TRBD2. CDR3 length: 15 residues. Germline lookup yields CDR1 WNHNN and CDR2 SYGVQD (reference sequence). Trimming took 0 bases from V and 4 from J; bases not matched to a gene: 4. CDR3 region: CASSESSGSVYEQYF. In DNA, the CDR3 is TGCGCCAGCAGTGAGTCTAGCGGGAGTGTGTACGAGCAGTACTTC.

The gene calls are TRBV6-6 and TRBJ1-4; D remains unclear. V lost 0 bases and J 5 bases, leaving 13 bases between the germline ends. This CDR3 comprises 16 residues. From germline, CDR1 is MNHNY and CDR2 SVGAGI (reference sequence). CDR3 region: CASSYSGVRMNEKLFF. CDR3 coding DNA: TGTGCCAGCAGTTACTCTGGCGTCAGGATGAATGAAAAACTGTTTTTT.

The chain joins TRBV7-2 to TRBJ2-1; TRBD1 matches at 8 bases. Trimming took 4 bases from V and 6 from J; bases not matched to a gene: 5. The CDR3 is 14 amino acids. The V gene's germline CDR1 is SGHTA and CDR2 FQGNSA. The CDR3 region is CASSSGQGGNEQFF. Here the CDR3 DNA reads TGTGCCAGCAGCTCAGGACAGGGCGGCAATGAGCAGTTCTTC.

V usage is TRBV5-1 and J usage is TRBJ2-7; 16 bases fit TRBD2. CDR1 is SGHRS, CDR2 YFSETQ, per germline. This CDR3 spans 18 amino acids. V lost 4 bases and J lost 3; bases outside the gene matches: 10. DNA for the CDR3: TGCGCCAGCAGCCAAGGGACTAGCGGGAGGGCCGTTTACTACGAGCAGTACTTC. Translation gives CASSQGTSGRAVYYEQYF.

This rearrangement joins TRBV7-6 to TRBJ1-1, with D hard to call. Germline CDR1 is SGHVS and CDR2 is FNYEAQ. CDR3 length: 14 amino acids. V lost 5 bases and J lost 1, with 11 bases in between. This CDR3 is CASSVRPRNTEAFF. In DNA, the CDR3 is TGTGCCAGCAGCGTTCGCCCCAGGAACACTGAAGCTTTCTTT.

The chain combines TRBV4-2 with TRBJ2-3, with 9 positions matching TRBD2. This CDR3 region has 18 residues. With V trimmed by 2 bases and J by 1 base, 10 bases remained unmatched. Germline V gene sequence: CDR1 LGHNA, CDR2 YNFKEQ. In DNA form, the CDR3 reads TGTGCCAGCAGCCAACCGACTAGCGGAGGGGGGGGCACAGATACGCAGTATTTT. Translating it yields CASSQPTSGGGGTDTQYF.

The chain couples TRBV2 to TRBJ2-7, with TRBD1 as a possible D gene (5 bases). CDR3 length: 15 residues. The V and J ends lost 7 bases and 6 bases respectively, with 22 bases between them. CDR1 is SNHLY, CDR2 FYNNEI, per germline. The chain's CDR3 is CASTRAPLSPVEQYF. The CDR3 nucleotides are TGTGCCAGCACCAGGGCCCCGTTGAGCCCCGTCGAGCAGTACTTC.

The V call is TRBV7-2, the J call TRBJ1-1; D is unresolved. This CDR3 has 14 amino acids. Trimming cost V 5 bases and J 6 bases, with 16 bases left between them. Germline V gene sequence: CDR1 SGHTA, CDR2 FQGNSA. The CDR3 reads CASSIGSTSAEAFF. CDR3 coding DNA: TGTGCCAGCAGCATAGGCTCTACGTCGGCTGAAGCTTTCTTT.

The V and J genes are TRBV7-8 and TRBJ2-1; D gene uncertain. The V end was cut by 2 bases, the J end by 5 bases, with 19 bases between. Germline V gives CDR1 SGHVS, CDR2 FQNEAQ. This CDR3 contains 17 residues. The CDR3, as DNA: TGTGCCAGCAGCTTACCCCGTCGGCTAAGTCGGGACAATGAGCAGTTCTTC. Translated, it gives CASSLPRRLSRDNEQFF. Together with reference TRBV7-8 and TRBJ2-1, the CDR3 gives the full variable domain: GAGVSQSPRYKVAKRGQDVALRCDPISGHVSLFWYQQALGQGPEFLTYFQNEAQLDKSGLPSDRFFAERPEGSVSTLKIQRTQQEDSAVYLCASSLPRRLSRDNEQFFGPGTRLTVL.

The chain couples TRBV2 to TRBJ2-3, with D perhaps TRBD2 (5 bases). CDR1 and CDR2 (germline): SNHLY, FYNNEI. CDR3 size: 13 residues. The V end was cut by 11 bases, the J end by 7 bases, with 19 bases between. This CDR3 reads CASPSGSGNTQYF. The CDR3, as DNA: TGTGCCTCCCCCTCGGGTTCCGGGAATACGCAGTATTTT.

This chain links TRBV15 with TRBJ2-3; TRBD1 matches 9 bases. Per the germline V gene, CDR1 is LNHNV and CDR2 is YYDKDF (reference sequence). This CDR3 contains 15 residues. J lost 4 bases, V lost 6 bases, and 8 bases had no gene match. The CDR3 sequence is CATRRDRDYSDTQYF. The CDR3, as DNA: TGTGCCACCAGGCGGGACAGGGATTATTCAGATACGCAGTATTTT.

V is TRBV19 and J is TRBJ1-4; a weak D match, TRBD1 (5 bases). The V end was cut by 5 bases, the J end by 2 bases, with 18 bases between. CDR1 is LNHDA, CDR2 SQIVND, per germline (reference sequence). The CDR3 covers 17 residues. CDR3: CASSVGRGGRTNEKLFF. Here the CDR3 DNA reads TGTGCCAGTAGTGTGGGGAGGGGCGGAAGGACTAATGAAAAACTGTTTTTT.

J is TRBJ1-1 and V is TRBV11-2; 9 nucleotides align to TRBD1. The trim removed 5 bases at V and 3 bases at J, leaving 10 bases unmatched. The CDR3 covers 16 residues. From germline, CDR1 is SGHAT and CDR2 FQNNGV. In nucleotides, the CDR3 is TGTGCCAGCAGCCATAACAGGGGGCAGGGGCACACTGAAGCTTTCTTT. The encoded protein is CASSHNRGQGHTEAFF.